This record concerns one T cell receptor (beta chain) sequence. No antigen is known for it. The entry originates in a study of T-cell reconstitution after alpha-beta-depleted transplantation in children. The study's findings and limits: T-cell numbers and diversity, one year after transplant, stemmed largely from T cells that were newly produced. The high TCRbeta diversity at day 60 in some patients came from surviving recipient T cells and thymic progenitors. Expanded graft clones numbering several hundred reportedly gave rise to alpha-beta T cells about two months after transplant.

Using unique molecular identifiers, the investigators prepared the TCRbeta library. In TCRdb, the PCR reads were re-called with MiXCR into one record per CDR3 protein. The sample consists of some 310,000 distinct CDR3 sequences, approximately 20% of them appearing once. This sequence originates from a male patient younger than 18 who had a stem cell transplant for acute lymphoblastic leukemia, so the T cells may come from the graft donor. Material: PBMCs, mostly from graft donor cells, obtained 180 days after TCRalphabeta/CD19-depleted stem cell transplant.

The CDR3 DNA reads TGTGCCAGCAGAAAGGGGGGACTAGCGGGCACAGATACGCAGTATTTT. This gives the protein CASRKGGLAGTDTQYF. This chain links TRBV5-6 with TRBJ2-3, with 11 bases lining up with TRBD2. The CDR3 runs to 16 residues. The germline gives CDR1 SGHDT, CDR2 YYEEEE. The J segment lost 1 base and the V segment lost 5 bases, leaving 6 bases of the junction unmatched.